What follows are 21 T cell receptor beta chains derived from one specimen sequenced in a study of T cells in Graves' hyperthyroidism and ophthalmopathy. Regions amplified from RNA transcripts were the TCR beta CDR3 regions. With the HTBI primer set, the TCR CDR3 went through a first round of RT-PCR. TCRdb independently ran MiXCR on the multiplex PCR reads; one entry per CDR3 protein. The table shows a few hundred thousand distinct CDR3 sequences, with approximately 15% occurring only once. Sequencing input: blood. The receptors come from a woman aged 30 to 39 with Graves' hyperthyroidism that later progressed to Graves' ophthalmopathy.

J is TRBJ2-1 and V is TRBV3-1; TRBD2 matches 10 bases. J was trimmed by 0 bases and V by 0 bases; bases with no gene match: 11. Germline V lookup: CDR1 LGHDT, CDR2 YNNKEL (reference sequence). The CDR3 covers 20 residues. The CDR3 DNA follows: TGTGCCAGCAGCCAAGAGGAATTAGCGGGAGGTTTTGGCTCCTACAATGAGCAGTTCTTC. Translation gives CASSQEELAGGFGSYNEQFF.

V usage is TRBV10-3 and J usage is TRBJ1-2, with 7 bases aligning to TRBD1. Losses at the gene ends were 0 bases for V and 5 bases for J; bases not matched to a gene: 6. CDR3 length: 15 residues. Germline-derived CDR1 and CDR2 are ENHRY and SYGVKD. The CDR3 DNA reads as TGTGCCATCAGTGAGTCGACTTCAGGGGGTTATGGCTACACCTTC. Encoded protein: CAISESTSGGYGYTF.

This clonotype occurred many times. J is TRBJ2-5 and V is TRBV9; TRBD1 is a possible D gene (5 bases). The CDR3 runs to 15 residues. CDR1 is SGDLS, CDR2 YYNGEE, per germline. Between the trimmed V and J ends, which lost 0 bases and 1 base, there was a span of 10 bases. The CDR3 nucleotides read TGTGCCAGCAGCGTAGGCAACCAGGGCCAAGAGACCCAGTACTTC. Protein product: CASSVGNQGQETQYF.

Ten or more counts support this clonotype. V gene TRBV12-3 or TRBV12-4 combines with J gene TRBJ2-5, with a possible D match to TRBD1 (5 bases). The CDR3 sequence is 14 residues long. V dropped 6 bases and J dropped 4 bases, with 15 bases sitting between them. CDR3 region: CASSRRGPGETQYF. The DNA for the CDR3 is TGTGCCAGCAGCCGAAGGGGCCCGGGAGAGACCCAGTACTTC.

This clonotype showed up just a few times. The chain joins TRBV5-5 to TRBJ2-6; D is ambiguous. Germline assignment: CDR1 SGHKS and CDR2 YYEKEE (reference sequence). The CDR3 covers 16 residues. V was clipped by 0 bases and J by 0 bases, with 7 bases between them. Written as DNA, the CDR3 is TGTGCCAGCAGCTTGGATCTGCTCTCTGGGGCCAACGTCCTGACTTTC. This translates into CASSLDLLSGANVLTF. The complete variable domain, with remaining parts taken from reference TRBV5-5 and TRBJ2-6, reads DAGVTQSPTHLIKTRGQQVTLRCSPISGHKSVSWYQQVLGQGPQFIFQYYEKEERGRGNFPDRFSARQFPNYSSELNVNALLLGDSALYLCASSLDLLSGANVLTFGAGSRLTVL.

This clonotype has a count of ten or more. The CDR3 sequence is CASSLETSGSWGSSTDTQYF. The CDR3, as DNA: TGTGCCAGCAGTTTGGAGACTAGCGGGAGTTGGGGCTCTAGCACAGATACGCAGTATTTT. This sequence joins TRBV12-3 or TRBV12-4 and TRBJ2-3, with 12 bases lining up with TRBD2. CDR3 length: 20 amino acids. V was clipped by 3 bases and J by 0 bases; unmatched bases: 13.

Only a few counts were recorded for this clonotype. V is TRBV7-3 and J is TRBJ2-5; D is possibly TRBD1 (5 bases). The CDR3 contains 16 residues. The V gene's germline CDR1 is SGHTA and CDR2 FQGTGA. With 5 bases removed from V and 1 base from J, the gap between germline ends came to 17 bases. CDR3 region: CASSPGGAISQETQYF. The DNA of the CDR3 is TGTGCCAGCAGCCCTGGTGGGGCGATTAGCCAAGAGACCCAGTACTTC.

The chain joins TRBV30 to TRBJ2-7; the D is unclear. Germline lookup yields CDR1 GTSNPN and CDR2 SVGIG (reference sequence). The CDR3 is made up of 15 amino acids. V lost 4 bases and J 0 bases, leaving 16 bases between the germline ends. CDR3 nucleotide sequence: TGTGCCTGGACCGCCGGGCCCCAAACCTCCTACGAGCAGTACTTC. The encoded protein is CAWTAGPQTSYEQYF.

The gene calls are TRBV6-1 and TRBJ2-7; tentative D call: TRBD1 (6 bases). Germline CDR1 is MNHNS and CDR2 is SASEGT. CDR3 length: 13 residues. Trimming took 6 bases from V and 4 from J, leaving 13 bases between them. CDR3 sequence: CASSHNRGYEQYF. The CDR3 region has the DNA TGTGCCAGCAGCCACAATAGGGGGTACGAGCAGTACTTC.

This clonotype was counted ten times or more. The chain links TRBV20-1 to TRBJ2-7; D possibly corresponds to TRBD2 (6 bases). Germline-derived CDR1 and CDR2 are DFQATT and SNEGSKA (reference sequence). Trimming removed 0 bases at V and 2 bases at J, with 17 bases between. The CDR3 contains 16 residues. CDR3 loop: CSARDREWEAPYEQYF. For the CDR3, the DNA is TGCAGTGCTAGAGATCGGGAGTGGGAGGCTCCCTACGAGCAGTACTTC.

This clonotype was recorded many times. Here the CDR3 reads CASSPRRDTGELFF. The CDR3 DNA is TGTGCCAGCAGCCCCAGACGTGACACCGGGGAGCTGTTTTTT. The chain links TRBV11-2 to TRBJ2-2; D not certain. The germline V gene has CDR1 SGHAT and CDR2 FQNNGV. Trimming cost V 5 bases and J 3 bases, with 10 bases left between them. This CDR3 is 14 amino acids long.

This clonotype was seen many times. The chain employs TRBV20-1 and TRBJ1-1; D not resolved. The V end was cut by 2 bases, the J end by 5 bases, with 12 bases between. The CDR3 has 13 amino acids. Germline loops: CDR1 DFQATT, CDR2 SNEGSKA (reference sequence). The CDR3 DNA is TGCAGTGCTAGAATAAGCGAATGGACTGAAGCTTTCTTT. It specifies CSARISEWTEAFF.

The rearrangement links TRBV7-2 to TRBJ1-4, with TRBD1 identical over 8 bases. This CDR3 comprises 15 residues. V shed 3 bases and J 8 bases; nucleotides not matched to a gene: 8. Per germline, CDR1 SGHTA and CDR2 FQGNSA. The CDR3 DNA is TGTGCCAGCAGCTTCCCGACAGGGGCGACAGAAAAACTGTTTTTT. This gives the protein CASSFPTGATEKLFF.

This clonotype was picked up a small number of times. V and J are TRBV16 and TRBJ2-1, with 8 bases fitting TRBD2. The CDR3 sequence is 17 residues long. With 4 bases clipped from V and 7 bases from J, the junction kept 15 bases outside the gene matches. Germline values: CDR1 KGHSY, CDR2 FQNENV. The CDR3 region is CASSLGKMAGGGNEQFF. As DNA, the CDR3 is TGTGCCAGCAGCCTTGGGAAGATGGCGGGGGGAGGTAATGAGCAGTTCTTC.

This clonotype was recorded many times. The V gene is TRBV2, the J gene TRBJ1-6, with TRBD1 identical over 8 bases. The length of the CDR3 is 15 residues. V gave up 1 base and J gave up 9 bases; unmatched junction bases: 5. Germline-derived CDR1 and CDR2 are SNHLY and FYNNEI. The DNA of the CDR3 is TGTGCCAGCAGTGAAGAAGGACAGGGTAGTTCACCCCTCCACTTT. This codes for CASSEEGQGSSPLHF. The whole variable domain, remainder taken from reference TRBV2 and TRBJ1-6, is EPEVTQTPSHQVTQMGQEVILRCVPISNHLYFYWYRQILGQKVEFLVSFYNNEISEKSEIFDDQFSVERPDGSNFTLKIRSTKLEDSAMYFCASSEEGQGSSPLHFGNGTRLTVT.

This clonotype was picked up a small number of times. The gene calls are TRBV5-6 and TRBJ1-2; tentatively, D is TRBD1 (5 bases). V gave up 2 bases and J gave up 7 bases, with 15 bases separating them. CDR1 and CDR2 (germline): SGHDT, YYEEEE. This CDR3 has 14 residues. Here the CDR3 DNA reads TGTGCCAGCAGCTTAGGGGCTTTACTCAGTGGCTACACCTTC. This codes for CASSLGALLSGYTF.

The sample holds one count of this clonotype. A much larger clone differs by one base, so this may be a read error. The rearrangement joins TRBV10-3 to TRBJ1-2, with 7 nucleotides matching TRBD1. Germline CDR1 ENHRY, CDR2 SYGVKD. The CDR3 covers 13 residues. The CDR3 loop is CAISAQGDYGYIF. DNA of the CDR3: TGTGCCATCAGCGCCCAGGGGGACTATGGCTACATCTTC.

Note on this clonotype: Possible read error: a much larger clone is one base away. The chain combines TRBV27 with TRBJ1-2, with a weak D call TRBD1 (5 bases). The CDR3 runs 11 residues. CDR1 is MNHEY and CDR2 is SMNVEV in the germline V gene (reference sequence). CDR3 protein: CVSSLGRGYTF. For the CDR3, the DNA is TGTGTCAGCAGTTTGGGGCGCGGCTACACCTTC.

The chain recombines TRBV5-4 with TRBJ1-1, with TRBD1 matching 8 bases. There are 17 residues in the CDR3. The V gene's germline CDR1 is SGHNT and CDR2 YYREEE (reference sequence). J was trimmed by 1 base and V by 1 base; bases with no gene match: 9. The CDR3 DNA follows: TGTGCCAGCAGCTTGTTAGGGTTGACAGGGGCGAACACTGAAGCTTTCTTT. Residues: CASSLLGLTGANTEAFF.

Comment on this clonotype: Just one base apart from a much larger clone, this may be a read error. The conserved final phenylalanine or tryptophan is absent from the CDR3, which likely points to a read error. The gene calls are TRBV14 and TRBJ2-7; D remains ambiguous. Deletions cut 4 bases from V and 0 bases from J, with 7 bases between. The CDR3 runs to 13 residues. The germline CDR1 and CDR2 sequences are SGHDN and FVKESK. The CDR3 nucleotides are TGTGCCAGCAGCCCATACAACTCCTACGAGCAGTACCTC. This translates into CASSPYNSYEQYL.

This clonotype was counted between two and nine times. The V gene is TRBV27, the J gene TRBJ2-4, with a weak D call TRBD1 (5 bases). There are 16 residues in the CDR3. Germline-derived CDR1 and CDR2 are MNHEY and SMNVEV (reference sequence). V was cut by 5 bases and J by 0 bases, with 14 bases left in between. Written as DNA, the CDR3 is TGTGCCAGCAGTCCCTTTCAGGGCCCAGCCAAAAACATTCAGTACTTC. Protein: CASSPFQGPAKNIQYF.